This TCR beta chain was obtained from a study of shared clonotypes between healthy human individuals. Background on the study: Donor composition was a couple of women and a few men, aged 18 to 49.

This CDR3 spans 15 amino acids. Germline-derived CDR1 and CDR2 are MNHEY and SMNVEV (reference sequence). Trimming took off 4 bases at V and 0 bases at J, with 12 bases between the two ends. Replicate PCRs from sorted subsets contained about 200 ng DNA, which is 29,000 or so T cell genomes. Only in-frame clones appear in the TCRdb table, and some are missing; sequencing was by immunoSEQ multiplex PCR. The sample yields more than 2 million clones, about 95% seen once. Terminally differentiated effector memory CD45RA+ cells were excluded by CCR7 positive selection of CD45RO-negative cells. All the donors were Caucasian adults who lived in Nashville, Tennessee.

The chain has TRBV27 and TRBJ2-5; D call uncertain. This sequence was found in a man younger than 30 in good health. The sample consisted of naive CD8+ T cells sorted from blood. CDR3 in amino acids: CASSYNGWYQETQYF. CDR3 nucleotides: TGTGCCAGCAGTTATAACGGTTGGTACCAAGAGACCCAGTACTTC.